This T cell receptor (beta chain) was profiled in a study of PD-1 blockade in classical Hodgkin lymphoma. Profiled with immunoSEQ multiplex PCR; TCRdb holds only in-frame clones, not every one. In the table there are 75,000 to 100,000 clones, roughly 88% of which are singletons. Germline CDR1 and CDR2: SQVTM and ANQGSEA. V gave up 5 bases and J gave up 2 bases; unmatched junction bases: 7. This CDR3 contains 15 residues. Each of the patients experienced relapse following autologous stem cell transplantation, and their brentuximab vedotin exposure differed. Sequences were derived from peripheral blood mononuclear cells (PBMCs), sampled at baseline. The chain joins TRBV29-1 to TRBJ2-2; 8 bases match TRBD2. The TCR comes from a human donor with classical Hodgkin lymphoma. The CDR3 DNA reads TGCAGCGTTTTGTCGCGGGAGGCTAACACCGGGGAGCTGTTTTTT. This translates into CSVLSREANTGELFF.